The text below deals with one T cell receptor (beta chain). The specificity of this receptor is unknown. The sample holds no much larger clone one base away, and base qualities are not on file. The method was 5' RACE. The sequencing machine was an Illumina HiSeq 2500. A second roughly 6 to 12 cycle PCR used a sample-barcoded 5' primer and a J-beta primer mix. A template-switch 5' adaptor carrying 12 random nucleotides introduced a unique molecular identifier onto each TCR beta cDNA molecule. Each sample yielded at least 3 million CDR3-containing paired-end reads. All of the RNA was converted into first-strand cDNA using the Mint cDNA synthesis kit, with a TRBC-specific oligonucleotide serving as the primer. All cDNA was treated with uracil-DNA glycosylase and then went through a first 18-cycle PCR with the universal primers M1SS and BC2_uni_R. The original methods were these. Normalization of each sample was performed by random selection of 1 million high-quality reads, each carrying a distinct molecular identifier. Reads sharing molecular identifiers were discarded rather than binned into consensus sequences. MiTCR, with a Q25 quality threshold and the strictest error-elimination algorithm, was used for CDR3 identification, clonotype clustering and error correction. Lower-bound total TCR beta diversity was estimated with a nonparametric unseen species model using Euler transformation. TCRdb ran its own pipeline on the public reads, namely fastp trimming at Q25 and MiXCR clone calling, and kept in-frame beta chains. Each record represents a unique CDR3 protein, reported with the most common genes and DNA among its rows. The authors' filters were not applied to this entry. For this sample there are 780,000 or so distinct CDR3 sequences; roughly 50% appear just once. The ten largest clonotypes hold around 41% of the sample.

Trimming at the junction amounts to 2 bases on V and 14 bases on J, and the germline ends lie 20 bases apart. The cysteine opens and the phenylalanine closes a CDR3 of 13 amino acids. The entry retains the CDR3 DNA only, 39 bases that are in frame from base 1. The germline V gene sets CDR1 to SQVTM and CDR2 to ANQGSEA. This specimen belongs to a study of blood T cells in healthy people across ages (dated by TCRdb to the mid-2010s). About the full investigation: In model experiments, template switching captured about one uniquely barcoded TCR beta cDNA molecule for every two T cells. To track age-related changes in TCR beta repertoire diversity, the study relied on deep sequencing normalized with unique cDNA molecular identifiers. The donors were split into four age groups: young (average about 16 years), middle-aged (about 40), aged (approximately 60) and long-lived (roughly 80). Donors of different ages were randomly distributed across sequencing lanes to avoid experimental bias. Two additional independent replicas of 1 million unique cDNA reads from the same blood draw were analyzed for two donors (one aged 18 to 29 and one aged 80 or older). Overall results and qualifications from the work: Conclusive comparison of naive and antigen-experienced compartments was prevented by the profiling of bulk unsorted PBMCs. Because the CMV infection status of the donors was unknown, age-related changes in expanded clonotypes may potentially have been confounded. As age increased, observed TCR beta diversity per million T cells dropped in a roughly linear way, and a significant reduction was already evident by age about 40. Compared with the aged group, more naive CD4+ T cells, fewer expanded clones and increased TCR diversity were shown by the long-lived group, suggesting age selection. Estimates of total diversity from one million sequenced T cells were regarded as lower bounds and underestimates. There was a strong correlation between observed TCR beta diversity and the percentage of naive T cells measured by flow cytometry.

The donors were 40 or so Caucasian individuals from Russia, aged roughly 6 to 100 years, who were systemically healthy. Each donor gave ten milliliters of peripheral blood, drawn into EDTA-treated Vacutainer tubes. Ficoll-Paque density-gradient centrifugation was used to isolate PBMCs, with at least 7 million per sample. Total RNA was extracted from PBMCs with Trizol reagent, with at least 5.5 micrograms obtained per sample. The percentages of naive CD45RAhigh/CD27high T cells were determined by flow cytometry on a PBMC aliquot from every donor. Sample: blood. This receptor was taken from an elderly man in good health. The chain uses TRBV29-1 and TRBJ2-3, with a tentative D gene TRBD2 over 6 matching bases. The CDR3 has the sequence CSVEWREDRYAYF. The DNA sequence is as follows: TGCAGCGTTGAATGGCGGGAAGACAGATACGCGTATTTT.